This is a list of T cell receptor beta chains from one sample in a study of blood T cell repertoires in COVID-19. The assay was immunoSEQ multiplex PCR, and TCRdb's table has in-frame clones only and misses some. The sample lists more than 250,000 clones; approximately 88% were seen once. Sequencing was done on a sample of PBMCs or T cells enriched from blood (not recorded which). The receptors were sampled from a woman aged 40-49 years with acute COVID-19. CDR3s include the opening cysteine and the closing phenylalanine or tryptophan. A D gene is named only where the DNA matches it firmly. Size is omitted from some rows. Given values are once, few, many or a class for expanded clones.

clone size	D gene	V gene	J gene	CDR3 protein	CDR3 DNA
-	-	TRBV7-9	TRBJ2-1	CASSPVLGSYNEQFF	TGTGCCAGCAGCCCAGTCCTTGGGAGCTACAATGAGCAGTTCTTC
-	TRBD2	TRBV3-1/TRBV3-2	TRBJ2-3	CASSRSLLAGYTDTQYF	TGTGCCAGCAGCAGATCCTTACTAGCGGGATACACAGATACGCAGTATTTT
-	-	TRBV27	TRBJ1-2	CASRVMGAEARGYTF	TGTGCCAGCAGGGTGATGGGGGCCGAGGCCCGAGGCTACACCTTC
-	-	TRBV15	TRBJ2-1	CATSRPSPSDSSYNEQFF	TGTGCCACCAGCAGGCCCTCACCTTCGGACAGCTCCTACAATGAGCAGTTCTTC
-	-	TRBV28	TRBJ1-2	CASSSEGYGYTF	TGTGCCAGCAGTTCGGAGGGTTACGGCTACACCTTC
-	-	TRBV7-3	TRBJ2-6	CASSSTGAANVLTF	TGTGCCAGCAGCTCCACTGGAGCGGCCAACGTCCTGACTTTC
-	TRBD2	TRBV7-9	TRBJ2-1	CASSTRTSGNNEQFF	TGTGCCAGCAGCACCCGGACTAGCGGCAACAATGAGCAGTTCTTC
-	-	TRBV9	TRBJ2-5	CASSVSPRFGSQETQYF	TGTGCCAGCAGCGTAAGCCCGAGGTTCGGCAGCCAAGAGACCCAGTACTTC
-	TRBD2	TRBV11-2	TRBJ2-7	CASSWTSGYEQYF	TGTGCCAGCAGCTGGACTAGCGGCTACGAGCAGTACTTC
-	TRBD2	TRBV9	TRBJ2-7	CASSLGTSGGREQYF	TGTGCCAGCAGCTTAGGGACTAGCGGAGGGCGGGAGCAGTACTTC
-	TRBD1	TRBV5-8	TRBJ1-4	CASSLAGQGGGEKLFF	TGTGCCAGCAGCTTGGCGGGACAGGGAGGGGGTGAAAAACTGTTTTTT
-	-	TRBV2	TRBJ1-2	CASSPQGTNYGYTF	TGTGCCAGCAGTCCCCAGGGAACTAACTATGGCTACACCTTC
-	TRBD1	TRBV18	TRBJ2-7	CASSPGTGSYEQYF	TGTGCCAGCTCACCAGGGACAGGGAGTTACGAGCAGTACTTC
-	-	TRBV5-1	TRBJ1-2	CASSATDNYGYTF	TGCGCCAGCAGCGCCACAGATAACTATGGCTACACCTTC
-	TRBD1	TRBV7-9	TRBJ1-4	CASSLGQGAIVGEKLFF	TGTGCCAGCAGCTTAGGACAGGGGGCTATAGTAGGAGAAAAACTGTTTTTT
-	TRBD1	TRBV7-2	TRBJ1-2	CASSAQGAQFGYGYTF	TGTGCCAGCAGTGCGCAGGGGGCTCAGTTCGGCTATGGCTACACCTTC
-	-	TRBV28	TRBJ1-1	CASSGRMNTEAFF	TGTGCCAGCAGTGGGAGGATGAACACTGAAGCTTTCTTT
-	TRBD1	TRBV7-2	TRBJ1-1	CASSRNRGLLLNTEAFF	TGTGCCAGCAGCCGCAACAGGGGGCTTTTACTGAACACTGAAGCTTTCTTT
few	-	TRBV11-3	TRBJ1-2	CASSLVGGSYTF	TGTGCCAGCAGCTTGGTCGGGGGTAGCTACACCTTC
-	TRBD1	TRBV28	TRBJ1-2	CASSHRGLANYGYTF	TGTGCCAGCAGTCACAGGGGGCTCGCCAACTATGGCTACACCTTC
-	-	TRBV30	TRBJ1-1	CAWSPDRTAFF	TGTGCCTGGAGCCCCGACAGGACAGCTTTCTTT
-	-	TRBV7-2	TRBJ1-4	CASARDTNEKLFF	TGTGCCAGCGCCCGGGATACTAATGAAAAACTGTTTTTT
-	-	TRBV28	TRBJ1-1	CASTFTSNTEAFF	TGTGCCAGCACTTTTACATCGAACACTGAAGCTTTCTTT
-	-	TRBV10-1	TRBJ2-1	CASSSPADSGNEQFF	TGCGCCAGCAGCTCACCAGCGGACTCAGGCAATGAGCAGTTCTTC
once	-	TRBV7-2	TRBJ1-1	CASSLGGALGVNTEAFF	TGTGCCAGCAGCTTAGGGGGCGCCTTAGGGGTGAACACTGAAGCTTTCTTT
-	-	TRBV27	TRBJ1-1	CASSLSRVMNTEAFF	TGTGCCAGCAGTTTATCCAGGGTCATGAACACTGAAGCTTTCTTT
few	-	TRBV9	TRBJ2-1	CASSAGNPTEQFF	TGTGCCAGCAGCGCCGGGAATCCCACTGAGCAGTTCTTC
once	-	TRBV6-5	TRBJ1-4	CASSDSGAGKLFF	TGTGCCAGCAGCGACTCAGGAGCGGGGAAACTGTTTTTT
-	-	TRBV15	TRBJ2-2	CATSRDREFTGELFF	TGTGCCACCAGCAGAGATAGAGAGTTCACCGGGGAGCTGTTTTTT
-	TRBD1	TRBV27	TRBJ1-6	CASSPRQGQSPLHF	TGTGCCAGCAGTCCTCGACAGGGACAATCACCCCTCCACTTT
few	-	TRBV10-1	TRBJ2-7	CASSDPASDSYEQYF	TGCGCCAGCAGTGACCCGGCGAGCGACTCCTACGAGCAGTACTTC
-	TRBD1	TRBV12-5	TRBJ1-1	CASGRGTGGTEAFF	TGTGCTAGTGGGCGTGGGACAGGGGGCACTGAAGCTTTCTTT
-	-	TRBV4-1	TRBJ2-1	CASSRTPSAGKTYNEQFF	TGCGCCAGCAGCCGAACCCCCTCAGCGGGTAAAACCTACAATGAGCAGTTCTTC
-	-	TRBV5-1	TRBJ2-3	CASSGFTGASTDTQYF	TGCGCCAGCAGCGGTTTCACTGGAGCTAGCACAGATACGCAGTATTTT
-	-	TRBV6-4	TRBJ1-1	CASSDVRGAEAFF	TGTGCCAGCAGTGACGTCCGGGGGGCTGAAGCTTTCTTT
-	TRBD2	TRBV27	TRBJ2-7	CASSSAGLAGYYEQYF	TGTGCCAGCAGTTCCGCTGGACTAGCGGGATATTACGAGCAGTACTTC
few	-	TRBV28	TRBJ1-4	CASSSYPGEKLFF	TGTGCCAGCAGTTCATATCCCGGGGAAAAACTGTTTTTT
-	-	TRBV10-3	TRBJ2-7	CATGVTGGYTEQYF	TGTGCCACGGGAGTGACCGGGGGATATACCGAGCAGTACTTC
-	-	TRBV7-2	TRBJ1-1	CASRSNRRGNTEAFF	TGTGCCAGCAGATCAAACCGCAGGGGGAACACTGAAGCTTTCTTT
-	TRBD1	TRBV19	TRBJ1-5	CASSERQGRNQPQHF	TGTGCCAGTAGTGAGAGACAGGGACGAAATCAGCCCCAGCATTTT
few	TRBD1	TRBV6-5	TRBJ1-2	CASSYSTGVGYGYTF	TGTGCCAGCAGTTACTCGACAGGGGTAGGCTATGGCTACACCTTC
-	-	TRBV11-2	TRBJ1-1	CVGGGETEAFF	TGTGTCGGGGGGGGCGAGACTGAAGCTTTCTTT
-	TRBD1	TRBV13	TRBJ2-1	CASSPSRQGAYNEQFF	TGTGCCAGCAGCCCCTCTCGACAGGGAGCCTACAATGAGCAGTTCTTC
once	TRBD2	TRBV13	TRBJ2-7	CASSLASGIVEQYF	TGTGCCAGCAGCTTAGCTAGCGGGATCGTCGAGCAGTACTTC
-	TRBD2	TRBV4-1	TRBJ2-1	CASSQDHALAGGNEQFF	TGCGCCAGCAGCCAAGATCACGCCCTAGCGGGGGGGAATGAGCAGTTCTTC
-	-	TRBV29-1	TRBJ1-1	CSATMNTEAFF	TGCAGCGCAACAATGAACACTGAAGCTTTCTTT
-	-	TRBV6-5	TRBJ1-4	CASSYGEGALNEKLFF	TGTGCCAGCAGTTATGGAGAAGGGGCACTTAATGAAAAACTGTTTTTT
-	-	TRBV7-2	TRBJ1-1	CASSLGAANTEAFF	TGTGCCAGCAGCTTAGGGGCAGCGAACACTGAAGCTTTCTTT
-	-	TRBV9	TRBJ1-6	CASSEGRVNSPLHF	TGTGCCAGCAGCGAGGGCAGGGTTAATTCACCCCTCCACTTT
-	-	TRBV10-2	TRBJ1-4	CASRWSEANEKLFF	TGCGCCAGCAGGTGGAGTGAAGCAAATGAAAAACTGTTTTTT
once	TRBD1	TRBV7-8	TRBJ1-4	CASSLAGQDGEKLFF	TGTGCCAGCAGCTTAGCCGGACAGGACGGGGAAAAACTGTTTTTT
-	-	TRBV27	TRBJ2-1	CASSLSSGAGYNEQFF	TGTGCCAGCAGTTTATCATCCGGTGCAGGCTACAATGAGCAGTTCTTC
once	TRBD2	TRBV3-1/TRBV3-2	TRBJ2-3	CASSHAAGGGVTQYF	TGTGCCAGCAGCCATGCAGCGGGGGGAGGTGTTACGCAGTATTTT
-	TRBD1	TRBV29-1	TRBJ2-5	CSIQTGNQETQYF	TGCAGCATCCAGACAGGGAACCAAGAGACCCAGTACTTC
-	TRBD1	TRBV6-4	TRBJ2-2	CASSDSGQGGTGELFF	TGTGCCAGCAGTGACTCGGGACAGGGAGGCACCGGGGAGCTGTTTTTT